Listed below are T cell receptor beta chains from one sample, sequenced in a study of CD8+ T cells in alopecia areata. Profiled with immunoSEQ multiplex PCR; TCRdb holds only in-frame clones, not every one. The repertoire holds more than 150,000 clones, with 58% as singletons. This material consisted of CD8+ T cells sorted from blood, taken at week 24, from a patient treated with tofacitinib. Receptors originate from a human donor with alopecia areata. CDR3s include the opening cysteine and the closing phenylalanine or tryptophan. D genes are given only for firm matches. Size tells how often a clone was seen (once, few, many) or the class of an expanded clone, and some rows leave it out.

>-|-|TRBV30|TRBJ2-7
CAWSFATRPYEQYF
TGTGCCTGGAGTTTCGCGACAAGGCCCTACGAGCAGTACTTC
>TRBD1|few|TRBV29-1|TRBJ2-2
CSAAGTGTTGELFF
TGCAGCGCCGCCGGGACAGGGACTACCGGGGAGCTGTTTTTT
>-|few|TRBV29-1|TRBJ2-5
CSVQPTTGQFQETQYF
TGCAGCGTCCAACCTACGACCGGACAGTTTCAAGAGACCCAGTACTTC
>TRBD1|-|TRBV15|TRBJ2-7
CATRDRHYEQYF
TGTGCCACCCGGGACAGACACTACGAGCAGTACTTC
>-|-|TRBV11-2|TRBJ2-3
CASSLWGTRDTQYF
TGTGCCAGCAGCTTATGGGGAACGAGGGATACGCAGTATTTT
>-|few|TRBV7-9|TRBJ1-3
CASLGAVDTIYF
TGTGCCAGCCTGGGAGCGGTCGACACCATATATTTT
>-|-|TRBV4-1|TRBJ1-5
CASSQEAQGYNQPQHF
TGCGCCAGCAGCCAAGAGGCCCAGGGCTACAATCAGCCCCAGCATTTT
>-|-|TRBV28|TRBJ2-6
CASSCQGCSGANVLTF
TGTGCCAGCAGTTGCCAGGGTTGCTCTGGGGCCAACGTCCTGACTTTC
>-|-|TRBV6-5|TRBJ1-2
CASSSSPGRYGYTF
TGTGCCAGCAGCTCAAGTCCGGGACGGTATGGCTACACCTTC
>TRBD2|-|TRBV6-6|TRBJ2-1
CASSYGGVNEQFF
TGTGCCAGCAGTTATGGGGGGGTCAATGAGCAGTTCTTC
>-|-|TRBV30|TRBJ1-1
CAWSSGEAFF
TGTGCCTGGAGTTCTGGGGAAGCTTTCTTT
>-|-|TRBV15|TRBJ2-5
CAASSQETQYF
TGTGCCGCATCTAGCCAAGAGACCCAGTACTTC
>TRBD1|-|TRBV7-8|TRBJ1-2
CASSDANRGGRGYTF
TGTGCCAGCAGCGATGCCAACAGGGGGGGTCGCGGCTACACCTTC
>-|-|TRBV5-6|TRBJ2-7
CASSSAYGPHYEQYF
TGTGCCAGCAGTTCCGCGTACGGGCCTCACTACGAGCAGTACTTC
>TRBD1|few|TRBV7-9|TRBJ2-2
CASSFPPTGFVIGELFF
TGTGCCAGCAGCTTTCCCCCGACAGGGTTCGTGATCGGGGAGCTGTTTTTT
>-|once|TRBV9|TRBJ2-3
CASSARDPLPDTQYF
TGTGCCAGCAGCGCCCGGGACCCCTTACCGGATACGCAGTATTTT
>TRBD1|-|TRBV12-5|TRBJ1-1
CASGPGDRMNTEAFF
TGTGCTAGTGGACCCGGGGACAGGATGAACACTGAAGCTTTCTTT
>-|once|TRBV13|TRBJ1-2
CASSLGLTARDYGYTF
TGTGCCAGCAGCTTAGGCCTGACAGCCAGGGACTATGGCTACACCTTC
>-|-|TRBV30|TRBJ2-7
CAWRPGLSYEQYF
TGTGCCTGGAGGCCAGGCCTCTCCTACGAGCAGTACTTC
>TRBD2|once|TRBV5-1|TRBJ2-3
CASSPGTSGDTQYF
TGCGCCAGCAGCCCCGGGACTAGCGGTGATACGCAGTATTTT
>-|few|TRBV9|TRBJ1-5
CASSVGGGNQPQHF
TGTGCCAGCAGCGTAGGGGGAGGCAATCAGCCCCAGCATTTT
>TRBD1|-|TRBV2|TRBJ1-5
CANGDRGNQPQHF
TGTGCCAACGGGGACAGGGGCAATCAGCCCCAGCATTTT
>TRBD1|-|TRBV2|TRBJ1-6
CASSESDRGSYNSPLHF
TGTGCCAGCAGTGAATCTGACAGGGGTTCCTATAATTCACCCCTCCACTTT
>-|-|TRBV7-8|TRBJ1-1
CASSLAGGNTEAFF
TGTGCCAGCAGCTTAGCTGGCGGTAACACTGAAGCTTTCTTT
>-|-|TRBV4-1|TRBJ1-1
CASSQEGDTEAFF
TGCGCCAGCAGCCAAGAAGGGGACACTGAAGCTTTCTTT
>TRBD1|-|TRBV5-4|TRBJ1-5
CASSPGTGGGQPQHF
TGTGCCAGCAGCCCCGGGACAGGGGGAGGTCAGCCCCAGCATTTT
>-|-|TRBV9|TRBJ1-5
CASSVGTVNQPQHF
TGTGCCAGCAGCGTAGGGACAGTAAATCAGCCCCAGCATTTT
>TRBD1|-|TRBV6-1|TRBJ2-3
CASSGQGFGDTQYF
TGTGCCAGCAGTGGACAGGGGTTCGGGGATACGCAGTATTTT
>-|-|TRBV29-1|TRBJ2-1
CSVAEQFF
TGCAGCGTTGCTGAGCAGTTCTTC
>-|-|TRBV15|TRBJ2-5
CATTTDGQETQYF
TGTGCCACCACCACGGATGGGCAAGAGACCCAGTACTTC
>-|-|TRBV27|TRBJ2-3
CASSFHDKITDTQYF
TGTGCCAGCAGTTTCCACGATAAAATCACAGATACGCAGTATTTT
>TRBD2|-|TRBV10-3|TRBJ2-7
CAISEPGGVYEQYF
TGTGCCATCAGTGAGCCGGGAGGGGTTTACGAGCAGTACTTC
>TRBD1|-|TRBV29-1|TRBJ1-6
CSVGQGYNSPLHF
TGCAGCGTGGGACAGGGATATAATTCACCCCTCCACTTT
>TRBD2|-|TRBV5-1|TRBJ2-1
CASSWTSGAYNEQFF
TGCGCCAGCAGCTGGACTAGCGGGGCCTACAATGAGCAGTTCTTC
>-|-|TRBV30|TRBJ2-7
CAWSLNYEQYF
TGTGCCTGGAGCCTAAACTACGAGCAGTACTTC
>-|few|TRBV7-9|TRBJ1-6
CASSLGWYAYNSPLHF
TGTGCCAGCAGCTTAGGATGGTACGCCTATAATTCACCCCTCCACTTT
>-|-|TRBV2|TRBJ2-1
CASKGKAEQFF
TGTGCCAGCAAGGGGAAGGCTGAGCAGTTCTTC
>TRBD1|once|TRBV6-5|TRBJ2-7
CASSRGQSYEQYF
TGTGCCAGCAGTAGGGGGCAAAGTTACGAGCAGTACTTC
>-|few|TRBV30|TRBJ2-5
CAWSVETQYF
TGTGCCTGGAGTGTGGAGACCCAGTACTTC
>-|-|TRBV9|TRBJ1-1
CASGPGNTEAFF
TGTGCCAGCGGACCGGGGAACACTGAAGCTTTCTTT
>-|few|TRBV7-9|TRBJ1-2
CASSTDRHGYTF
TGTGCCAGCAGCACGGACAGACATGGCTACACCTTC
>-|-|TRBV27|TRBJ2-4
CASSLSRGDKNIQYF
TGTGCCAGCAGTTTATCCCGGGGTGATAAAAACATTCAGTACTTC
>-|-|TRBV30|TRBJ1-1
CAWSPPGKVEAFF
TGTGCCTGGAGCCCCCCGGGGAAGGTTGAAGCTTTCTTT
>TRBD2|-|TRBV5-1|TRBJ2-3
CASSFGTSERDTQYF
TGCGCCAGCAGCTTCGGGACTAGCGAACGAGATACGCAGTATTTT
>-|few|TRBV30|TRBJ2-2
CAWGGYTGKSGELFF
TGTGCCTGGGGAGGTTACACCGGGAAGTCCGGGGAGCTGTTTTTT
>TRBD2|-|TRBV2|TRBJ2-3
CASVGGRGGFADTQYF
TGTGCCAGCGTCGGCGGGCGGGGGGGCTTCGCAGATACGCAGTATTTT
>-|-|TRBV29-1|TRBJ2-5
CSVEDRAQETQYF
TGCAGCGTTGAAGACAGGGCCCAAGAGACCCAGTACTTC
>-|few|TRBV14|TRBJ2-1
CASSQGNQQFF
TGTGCCAGCAGCCAGGGCAACCAGCAGTTCTTC
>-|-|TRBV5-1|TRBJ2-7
CASSLGRSYEQYF
TGCGCCAGCAGCTTGGGACGGTCCTACGAGCAGTACTTC
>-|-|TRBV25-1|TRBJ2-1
CASSEYDSLSNEQFF
TGTGCCAGCAGTGAATACGACAGTCTCTCCAATGAGCAGTTCTTC
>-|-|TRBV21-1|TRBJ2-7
CASSKENEGQVEYEQYF
TGTGCCAGCAGCAAAGAGAATGAGGGGCAGGTTGAGTACGAGCAGTACTTC
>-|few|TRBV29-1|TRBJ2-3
CSVDYQGRGTDTQYF
TGCAGCGTTGACTATCAGGGGAGGGGTACAGATACGCAGTATTTT